This is a list of T cell receptor beta chains from one sample in a study of CD8 T cells in Susac syndrome. TCRdb reanalysed the immunoSEQ multiplex PCR reads using MiXCR and keeps one entry per CDR3 protein. This repertoire shows under 200,000 distinct CDR3 sequences, 94% found once; its top ten account for 0.12%. Source material: CD4+ T cells from PBMCs. Every receptor here comes from a human donor with Susac syndrome. The CDR3 runs from the conserved cysteine through the conserved F or W. D genes are given only for firm matches. Size is omitted from some rows. Given values are once, few, many or a class for expanded clones.

j_gene,v_gene,d_gene,abundance,CDR3aa,CDR3nt
TRBJ2-2,TRBV5-4,TRBD1,.,CASSPPSGGQGMGELFF,TGTGCCAGCAGCCCGCCCTCAGGGGGACAGGGTATGGGAGAGCTGTTTTTT
TRBJ2-6,TRBV30,.,once,CAWNLRASGANVLTF,TGTGCCTGGAATTTAAGGGCCTCTGGGGCCAACGTCCTGACTTTC
TRBJ2-1,TRBV12-3/TRBV12-4,TRBD2,.,CASSYLAGGPRSYNEQFF,TGTGCCAGCAGTTACCTAGCGGGGGGGCCTAGGTCCTACAATGAGCAGTTCTTC
TRBJ1-1,TRBV20-1,.,.,CSAGAPNTEAFF,TGCAGTGCCGGGGCCCCGAACACTGAAGCTTTCTTT
TRBJ2-1,TRBV25-1,.,.,CASWGPGSYNEQFF,TGTGCCAGCTGGGGTCCCGGCTCCTACAATGAGCAGTTCTTC
TRBJ2-7,TRBV9,.,.,CASSVSASSYEQYF,TGTGCCAGCAGCGTTAGCGCTAGCTCCTACGAGCAGTACTTC
TRBJ1-1,TRBV7-9,.,.,CASSAGLNTEAFF,TGTGCCAGCAGCGCGGGGCTGAACACTGAAGCTTTCTTT
TRBJ2-1,TRBV6-2/TRBV6-3,TRBD1,.,CASREFLGTGAYNEQFF,TGTGCCAGCAGGGAATTTCTCGGGACAGGTGCATACAATGAGCAGTTCTTC
TRBJ2-1,TRBV20-1,.,.,CSAGYRDNEQFF,TGCAGTGCTGGGTACAGGGACAATGAGCAGTTCTTC
TRBJ2-1,TRBV6-5,.,.,CASVSPSSYNEQFF,TGTGCCAGCGTATCACCGAGCTCCTACAATGAGCAGTTCTTC
TRBJ2-4,TRBV3-1,.,.,CASSQVGRGGPKNIQYF,TGTGCCAGCAGCCAGGTCGGGAGAGGGGGACCCAAAAACATTCAGTACTTC
TRBJ1-5,TRBV6-5,TRBD1,.,CASRTGAQPQHF,TGTGCCAGCAGGACAGGGGCCCAGCCCCAGCATTTT
TRBJ2-3,TRBV4-3,.,.,CASSQARAPDTQYF,TGCGCCAGCAGCCAAGCTAGGGCCCCAGATACGCAGTATTTT
TRBJ1-3,TRBV29-1,TRBD1,once,CSVEVGTGTGNTIYF,TGCAGCGTTGAAGTAGGGACAGGGACTGGAAACACCATATATTTT
TRBJ2-7,TRBV7-9,TRBD1,.,CASSLGVAGGYEQYF,TGTGCCAGCAGCTTAGGAGTCGCAGGGGGCTACGAGCAGTACTTC
TRBJ1-2,TRBV3-1,TRBD1,.,CASREGATNYGYTF,TGTGCCAGCAGGGAGGGGGCTACTAACTATGGCTACACCTTC
TRBJ2-5,TRBV2,.,.,CASSKGGTVAPRETQYF,TGTGCCAGCAGCAAAGGAGGGACAGTCGCCCCGCGGGAGACCCAGTACTTC
TRBJ2-3,TRBV29-1,.,once,CSVPGGAADTQYF,TGCAGCGTTCCAGGAGGGGCGGCAGATACGCAGTATTTT